The next 30 T cell receptor beta chains were all read from a single sample in a study of blood T cells in healthy people across ages. Using a J-beta primer mix together with a sample-barcoded 5' primer, a second PCR was run for about 6 to 11 cycles. TCRdb used MiXCR to reprocess the 5' RACE reads, holding one entry per CDR3 protein. Here the sample spans roughly 1,100,000 distinct CDR3 sequences, under 30% being singletons. The same data also contributed to another study, on T cells of mothers and their children.

The specimen sequenced was blood. These receptors were taken from a girl aged 2-10 years in good health.

This clonotype was observed many times. V is TRBV5-5 and J is TRBJ2-1; 7 nucleotides align to TRBD2. Germline CDR1 SGHKS, CDR2 YYEKEE (reference sequence). The CDR3 spans 15 residues. With 1 base clipped from V and 6 bases from J, the junction kept 7 bases outside the gene matches. The CDR3 region is CASSLWASGGNEQFF. The CDR3 nucleotides are TGTGCCAGCAGCTTGTGGGCTAGCGGAGGCAATGAGCAGTTCTTC.

This clonotype came up a few times. The rearrangement uses TRBV7-6 and TRBJ2-5; no clear D. V lost 5 bases and J lost 5, with 12 bases in between. The CDR3 consists of 13 residues. CDR1 and CDR2 from the germline V gene are SGHVS and FNYEAQ. CDR3 protein: CASSLPLGETQYF. The DNA of the CDR3 is TGTGCCAGCAGCCTCCCTTTAGGCGAGACCCAGTACTTC.

The chain couples TRBV2 to TRBJ2-5; 8 bases align to TRBD1. The closer fit of TRBJ2-7 to the DNA end suggests the J call may be wrong. Germline CDR1 reads SNHLY; CDR2 reads FYNNEI. The CDR3 length is 15 residues. CDR3 loop: CASQVDRVTDYEQYF. CDR3 coding DNA: TGTGCCAGCCAGGTGGACAGGGTCACGGACTACGAGCAGTACTTC.

The J gene is TRBJ2-3, the V gene TRBV7-6; TRBD2 matches at 7 bases. Germline V gives CDR1 SGHVS, CDR2 FNYEAQ. This CDR3 is built from 15 residues. V lost 7 bases to trimming and J lost 2 bases; unmatched junction nucleotides: 9. In nucleotides, the CDR3 is TGTGCCAGCAACTTGGTACTAGCGAACACAGATACGCAGTATTTT. Encoded protein: CASNLVLANTDTQYF.

The genes are TRBV6-1 and TRBJ2-1; maybe TRBD2 (6 bases). Between the trimmed V and J ends, which lost 8 bases and 2 bases, there was a span of 10 bases. The CDR3 spans 13 residues. Germline V gives CDR1 MNHNS, CDR2 SASEGT. CDR3 DNA: TGTGCCAGCTTCGGGGGAACCTACAATGAGCAGTTCTTC. Translation gives CASFGGTYNEQFF.

This clonotype came up a few times. The CDR3 DNA is TGCAGTGCTGGCGGGACTCCTAGCACAGATACGCAGTATTTT. Translation: CSAGGTPSTDTQYF. The chain has TRBV20-1 and TRBJ2-3, with D tentatively TRBD2 (6 bases). Trimming cost V 5 bases and J 0 bases, with 12 bases left between them. Germline assignment: CDR1 DFQATT and CDR2 SNEGSKA (reference sequence). CDR3 length: 14 residues.

V usage is TRBV29-1 and J usage is TRBJ2-2; D perhaps matches TRBD1 (6 bases). Germline V gives CDR1 SQVTM, CDR2 ANQGSEA. V gave up 6 bases and J gave up 1 base, with 21 bases separating them. This CDR3 comprises 17 residues. The chain's CDR3 is CSVLGQPTHVNTGELFF. The CDR3 bases are TGCAGCGTACTAGGACAGCCTACTCATGTGAACACCGGGGAGCTGTTTTTT.

The V call is TRBV6-6, the J call TRBJ2-7, with D possibly TRBD2 on 6 matching bases. The V end was cut by 0 bases, the J end by 2 bases, with 11 bases between. This CDR3 has 15 amino acids. Germline CDR1 and CDR2: MNHNY and SVGAGI (reference sequence). DNA of the CDR3: TGTGCCAGCAGTTACTCGATGGGACTCCCCTACGAGCAGTACTTC. It codes for CASSYSMGLPYEQYF.

Only a few counts were recorded for this clonotype. This chain links TRBV7-6 with TRBJ2-5; 10 bases are shared with TRBD1. The end of the DNA fits TRBJ2-7 better, so the J call may be wrong. Per germline, CDR1 SGHVS and CDR2 FNYEAQ. CDR3 length: 15 amino acids. The CDR3 region has the DNA TGTGCCAGCAGCTCGTTCCGGGACAGGGGAGACGAGCAGTACTTC. As protein: CASSSFRDRGDEQYF.

This clonotype has only a few counts. The chain links TRBV24-1 to TRBJ2-5; TRBD2 matches 7 bases. CDR1 is KGHDR and CDR2 is SFDVKD in the germline V gene. V shed 7 bases, J shed 4 bases, and the junction held 8 bases outside the gene matches. CDR3 length: 14 amino acids. The DNA for the CDR3 is TGTGCCACCAGCGGCGGGAGTAGGGGAGAGACCCAGTACTTC. This gives the protein CATSGGSRGETQYF.

The chain links TRBV12-3 or TRBV12-4 to TRBJ1-5, with 10 bases matching TRBD1. The CDR3 loop spans 14 amino acids. The V segment lost 5 bases and the J segment 5 bases; nucleotides outside the gene matches: 3. CDR3 sequence reads: CASSHGQGDQPQHF. The CDR3, as DNA: TGTGCCAGCAGTCACGGACAGGGGGATCAGCCCCAGCATTTT.

The chain carries TRBV7-9 and TRBJ1-4; the D is unclear. V dropped 5 bases and J dropped 8 bases, with 12 bases sitting between them. This CDR3 contains 13 residues. The V gene's germline CDR1 is SEHNR and CDR2 FQNEAQ (reference sequence). The CDR3 spells CASSPGVLEKLFF. CDR3 DNA sequence: TGTGCCAGCAGCCCCGGGGTATTGGAAAAACTGTTTTTT.

The chain employs TRBV4-1 and TRBJ2-2, with 7 bases identical to TRBD1. V gave up 4 bases and J gave up 5 bases; unmatched junction bases: 10. CDR1 is MGHRA, CDR2 YSYEKL, per germline. The CDR3 totals 16 residues. CDR3 coding DNA: TGCGCCAGCAGCCTAGAGGGTGAGGGGGCTACCGGGGAGCTGTTTTTT. Protein sequence: CASSLEGEGATGELFF.

V usage is TRBV7-3 and J usage is TRBJ1-1; TRBD1 matches 8 bases. The junction had 6 bases not matched to a gene; V was cut back by 8 bases and J by 4 bases. Germline V gene data show CDR1 as SGHTA and CDR2 as FQGTGA. The CDR3 spans 13 residues. The CDR3 nucleotides are TGTGCCAGCCGCGGACAGGGATCCACTGAAGCTTTCTTT. Translated: CASRGQGSTEAFF.

The CDR3 reads CASGPRTSGRAYEQYF. In DNA form, the CDR3 reads TGTGCTAGTGGTCCCCGGACTAGCGGGAGGGCCTACGAGCAGTACTTC. V usage is TRBV12-5 and J usage is TRBJ2-7, with 15 bases aligning to TRBD2. V was pared by 5 bases and J by 2 bases, with 4 bases of the junction left unmatched. The CDR3 is 16 amino acids. In germline, CDR1 is LGHNT, CDR2 FRNRAP. Looking up the rest from reference TRBV12-5 and TRBJ2-7 gives the full variable domain: DARVTQTPRHKVTEMGQEVTMRCQPILGHNTVFWYRQTMMQGLELLAYFRNRAPLDDSGMPKDRFSAEMPDATLATLKIQPSEPRDSAVYFCASGPRTSGRAYEQYFGPGTRLTVT.

This clonotype was seen more than once but under ten times. The J gene is TRBJ2-1, the V gene TRBV20-1; D is ambiguous. Germline V lookup: CDR1 DFQATT, CDR2 SNEGSKA (reference sequence). This CDR3 is 15 amino acids long. V was shortened by 5 bases and J by 2 bases, with 16 bases between the two germline ends. CDR3 region: CSAGIGLDPYNEQFF. The DNA for the CDR3 is TGCAGTGCTGGGATAGGGCTAGATCCCTACAATGAGCAGTTCTTC.

The rearrangement uses TRBV19 and TRBJ2-5, with 7 bases identical to TRBD2. The DNA end lines up better with TRBJ2-1; the J call may be wrong. The germline gives CDR1 LNHDA, CDR2 SQIVND (reference sequence). The CDR3 contains 12 residues. The CDR3 sequence is CASREAGREQFF. The CDR3 DNA sequence: TGTGCCAGTAGAGAAGCGGGAAGAGAGCAGTTCTTC.

V usage is TRBV7-2 and J usage is TRBJ2-5, with D possibly matching TRBD2 (6 bases). V was trimmed by 5 bases and J by 11 bases, leaving 24 bases between them. The CDR3 spans 15 residues. Looked up from germline, CDR1 is SGHTA and CDR2 is FQGNSA. DNA of the CDR3: TGTGCCAGCAGCCCTCGGGACTTTAAACCCGGGGCTCAGTACTTC. It translates to CASSPRDFKPGAQYF.

This clonotype was seen a few times. J is TRBJ2-5 and V is TRBV28, with 8 bases lining up with TRBD2. The CDR3 covers 13 residues. Per the germline V gene, CDR1 is MDHEN and CDR2 is SYDVKM. V dropped 6 bases and J dropped 4; count of bases not matched to a gene: 4. CDR3: CASRRTSRETQYF. CDR3 nucleotides: TGTGCCAGCAGAAGGACTAGCCGAGAGACCCAGTACTTC.

The V and J genes are TRBV19 and TRBJ2-7, with TRBD1 matching over 7 bases. Trimming removed 5 bases from V and 4 bases from J; junction bases left unmatched: 11. The CDR3 is made up of 15 amino acids. Germline V CDR1 and CDR2: LNHDA, SQIVND (reference sequence). The CDR3 sequence is CASSLRQGSLYEQYF. The CDR3 DNA reads TGTGCCAGTAGTTTAAGACAGGGAAGTTTATACGAGCAGTACTTC.

This clonotype was observed a handful of times. The chain employs TRBV18 and TRBJ2-3; 7 nucleotides match TRBD1. The CDR3 runs to 19 residues. V gave up 6 bases and J gave up 2 bases; unmatched junction bases: 20. Germline CDR1 reads KGHSH; CDR2 reads LQKENI. CDR3: CASSPAVMSMTGLTDTQYF. CDR3 coding DNA: TGTGCCAGCTCCCCCGCAGTGATGTCTATGACAGGGCTCACAGATACGCAGTATTTT.

This clonotype was found once. The chain recombines TRBV9 with TRBJ2-2; 8 bases line up with TRBD1. The CDR3 has 16 amino acids. Germline values: CDR1 SGDLS, CDR2 YYNGEE. V was clipped by 3 bases and J by 3 bases; unmatched bases: 7. The CDR3 sequence: CASSGYDRGDTGELFF. CDR3 DNA: TGTGCCAGCAGCGGATATGACAGGGGAGACACCGGGGAGCTGTTTTTT.

The chain combines TRBV7-9 with TRBJ2-7; D is unresolved. This CDR3 is 15 amino acids long. Germline V lookup: CDR1 SEHNR, CDR2 FQNEAQ (reference sequence). The germline V and J ends were trimmed by 2 bases and 0 bases, with 11 bases remaining between them. CDR3 sequence reads: CASSLNKRTSYEQYF. The CDR3 nucleotides are TGTGCCAGCAGCTTAAATAAGAGAACCTCCTACGAGCAGTACTTC.

The chain joins TRBV5-1 to TRBJ2-3; no reliable D call. Per the germline V gene, CDR1 is SGHRS and CDR2 is YFSETQ. Deletions cut 1 base from V and 5 bases from J, with 14 bases between. This CDR3 has 15 amino acids. The CDR3 sequence: CASSLTRLQEDTQYF. CDR3 nucleotides: TGCGCCAGCAGCTTGACTCGCTTGCAGGAAGATACGCAGTATTTT.

This rearrangement joins TRBV4-1 to TRBJ1-3, with D possibly being TRBD1 (6 bases). The CDR3 is 16 amino acids. With 0 bases removed from V and 4 bases from J, the gap between germline ends came to 13 bases. CDR1 and CDR2 (germline): MGHRA, YSYEKL. CDR3 in DNA: TGCGCCAGCAGCCAAGATAGGACAGATAAGGGAAACACCATATATTTT. As protein: CASSQDRTDKGNTIYF.

The chain uses TRBV27 and TRBJ2-3; 7 bases fit TRBD2. This CDR3 contains 18 residues. Germline CDR1 MNHEY, CDR2 SMNVEV (reference sequence). The V gene end was trimmed by 2 bases and the J gene end by 4 bases; junction bases not matched to a gene: 15. This CDR3 reads CASSLRPSGAGEADTQYF. The CDR3, as DNA: TGTGCCAGCAGTTTACGGCCATCGGGCGCGGGAGAGGCAGATACGCAGTATTTT.

This clonotype was detected only a few times. The rearrangement uses TRBV15 and TRBJ2-7; 10 bases line up with TRBD1. CDR1 is LNHNV, CDR2 YYDKDF, per germline (reference sequence). With V trimmed by 2 bases and J by 6 bases, 7 bases remained unmatched. The CDR3 length is 15 residues. The CDR3 spells CATSRLRTGGSEQYF. Here the CDR3 DNA reads TGTGCCACCAGCAGACTCAGGACAGGGGGATCCGAGCAGTACTTC.

This clonotype was counted only a few times. The genes are TRBV7-8 and TRBJ1-4, with 10 nucleotides matching TRBD1. Germline assignment: CDR1 SGHVS and CDR2 FQNEAQ. After removal of 5 bases from V and 5 bases from J, the junction contained 11 bases not matched to a gene. The CDR3 covers 17 residues. The CDR3 protein is CASSPPGTGVENEKLFF. The DNA for the CDR3 is TGTGCCAGCAGCCCGCCCGGGACAGGGGTGGAAAATGAAAAACTGTTTTTT.

This clonotype was counted ten times or more. The chain carries TRBV6-2 or TRBV6-3 and TRBJ2-3; no clear D gene. Germline lookup yields CDR1 MNHEY and CDR2 SVGEGT. CDR3 length: 16 amino acids. The germline V and J ends were trimmed by 6 bases and 2 bases, with 18 bases remaining between them. The CDR3 DNA sequence: TGTGCCAGCAGACCTGACGTGTGGGGTCTCACAGATACGCAGTATTTT. It translates to CASRPDVWGLTDTQYF.

The rearrangement links TRBV6-6 to TRBJ1-1; unclear D gene. The CDR3 runs to 11 residues. Germline V lookup: CDR1 MNHNY, CDR2 SVGAGI (reference sequence). The V end lost 8 bases, the J end lost 7 bases, and 11 bases lay between the germline ends. CDR3 in amino acids: CASSTAFEAFF. The DNA of the CDR3 is TGTGCCAGCTCCACGGCGTTTGAAGCTTTCTTT.